The 3 T cell receptor beta chains reported below all come from one sample, sequenced in a study of monozygotic twins with inflammatory bowel disease. TCRdb re-called the 5' RACE reads; one entry per CDR3 protein, DNA not given. This sample contains 330,000 or so distinct CDR3 sequences. Sequences were obtained from blood. The receptors were sampled from a human donor with ulcerative colitis or Crohn's disease, or a healthy co-twin of an affected twin (not recorded which).

The chain carries TRBV4-1 and TRBJ2-2. The germline V gene encodes CDR1 MGHRA and CDR2 YSYEKL. The CDR3 totals 11 residues. CDR3 sequence: CASSHPGELFF.

The chain couples TRBV11-3 to TRBJ2-3; the D call from TCRdb, TRBD1, cannot be confirmed without DNA. This CDR3 is built from 12 residues. Germline CDR1 reads SGHNT; CDR2 reads YENEEA. Here the CDR3 reads CASSATGSTQYF. The full variable domain, with the rest looked up from reference TRBV11-3 and TRBJ2-3, is EAGVVQSPRYKIIEKKQPVAFWCNPISGHNTLYWYLQNLGQGPELLIRYENEEAVDDSQLPKDRFSAERLKGVDSTLKIQPAELGDSAVYLCASSATGSTQYFGPGTRLTVL.

The V and J genes are TRBV6-1 and TRBJ1-2; TCRdb selects TRBD1, and the lack of DNA leaves this call unchecked. CDR1 is MNHNS and CDR2 is SASEGT in the germline V gene. The CDR3 runs to 16 residues. The CDR3 sequence: CASSRTGAPPNYGYTF.